The T cell receptor beta chain under discussion was sequenced for a study of T cells in Graves' hyperthyroidism and ophthalmopathy. Each diagnosis drew on symptoms, thyroxine, TRAb, thyroid ultrasound and orbital computed tomography findings. Study-level findings and limits: In the blood, most expanded thyroid clonotypes above 0.001 appeared as well. Ophthalmopathy was identified by the model a median around 6.9 months ahead of onset.

It was RNA transcripts that yielded the amplified TCR beta CDR3 regions. During a first-round RT-PCR of the TCR CDR3, the HTBI primer set was used. In TCRdb, the multiplex PCR reads were re-called with MiXCR into one record per CDR3 protein. Counted here are about 260,000 distinct CDR3 sequences, approximately 26% occurring once; the ten biggest clones make up about 30%. Looked up from germline, CDR1 is SGHTA and CDR2 is FQGNSA. V lost 5 bases to trimming and J lost 3 bases; unmatched junction nucleotides: 4. The CDR3 consists of 13 residues. This clonotype was counted many times. Its antigen is unknown.

The source is a man aged 40-55 years with Graves' hyperthyroidism that later progressed to Graves' ophthalmopathy. V gene TRBV7-2 combines with J gene TRBJ2-7, with TRBD1 identical over 7 bases. Sequenced sample: blood. CDR3 nucleotide sequence: TGTGCCAGCAGCCCCCGACAGGGCTACGAGCAGTACTTC. Amino acid sequence: CASSPRQGYEQYF.